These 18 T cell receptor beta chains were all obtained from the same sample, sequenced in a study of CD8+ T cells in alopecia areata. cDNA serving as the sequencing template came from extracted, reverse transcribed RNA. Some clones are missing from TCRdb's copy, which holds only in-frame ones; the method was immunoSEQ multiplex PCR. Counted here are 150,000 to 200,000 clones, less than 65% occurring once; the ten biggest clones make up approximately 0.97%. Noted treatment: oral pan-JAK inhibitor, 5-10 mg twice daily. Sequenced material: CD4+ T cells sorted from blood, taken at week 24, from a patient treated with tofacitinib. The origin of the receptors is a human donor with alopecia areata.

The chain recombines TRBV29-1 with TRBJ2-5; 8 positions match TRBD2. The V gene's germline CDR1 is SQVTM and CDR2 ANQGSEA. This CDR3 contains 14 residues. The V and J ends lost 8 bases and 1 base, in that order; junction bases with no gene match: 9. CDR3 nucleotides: TGCAGCACAGGAATAGCGGGGCCCCAAGAGACCCAGTACTTC. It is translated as CSTGIAGPQETQYF.

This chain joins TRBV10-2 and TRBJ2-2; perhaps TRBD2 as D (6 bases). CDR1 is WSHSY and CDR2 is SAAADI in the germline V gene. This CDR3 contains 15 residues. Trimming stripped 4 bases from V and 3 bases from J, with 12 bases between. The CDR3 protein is CASSVGRSHTGELFF. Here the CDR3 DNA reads TGCGCCAGCAGTGTAGGGAGGTCGCACACCGGGGAGCTGTTTTTT.

The CDR3 here is CASSLVGPPVDTQYF. The CDR3 bases are TGTGCCAGCAGTTTGGTAGGGCCCCCGGTGGATACGCAGTATTTT. This sequence joins TRBV2 and TRBJ2-3, with unresolved D. The CDR3 contains 15 residues. Trimming pared 5 bases from V and 6 bases from J, leaving 18 bases between. Germline loops: CDR1 SNHLY, CDR2 FYNNEI.

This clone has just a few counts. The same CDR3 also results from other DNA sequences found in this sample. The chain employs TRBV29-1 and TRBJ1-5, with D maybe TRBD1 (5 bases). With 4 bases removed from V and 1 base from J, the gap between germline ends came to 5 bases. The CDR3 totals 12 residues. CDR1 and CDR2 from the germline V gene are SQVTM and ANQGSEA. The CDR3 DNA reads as TGCAGCGTTGGGGGCAGCAATCAGCCCCAGCATTTT. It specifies CSVGGSNQPQHF.

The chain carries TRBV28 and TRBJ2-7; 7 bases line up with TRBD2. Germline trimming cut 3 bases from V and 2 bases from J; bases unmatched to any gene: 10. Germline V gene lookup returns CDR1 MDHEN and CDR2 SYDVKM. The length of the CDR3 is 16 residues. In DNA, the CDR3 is TGTGCCAGCAGTTTTCTTTTCCGGGGACTAACCTACGAGCAGTACTTC. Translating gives CASSFLFRGLTYEQYF.

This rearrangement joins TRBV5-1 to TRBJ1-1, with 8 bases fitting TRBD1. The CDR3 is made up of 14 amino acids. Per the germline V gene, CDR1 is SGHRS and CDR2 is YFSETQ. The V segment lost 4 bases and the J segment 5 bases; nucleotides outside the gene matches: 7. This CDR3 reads CASSKLRGRTEAFF. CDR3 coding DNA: TGCGCCAGCAGCAAACTCAGGGGGCGAACTGAAGCTTTCTTT.

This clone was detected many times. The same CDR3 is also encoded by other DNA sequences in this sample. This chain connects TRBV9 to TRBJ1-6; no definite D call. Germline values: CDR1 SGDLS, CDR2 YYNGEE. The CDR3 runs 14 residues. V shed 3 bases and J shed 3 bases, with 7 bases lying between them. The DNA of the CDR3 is TGTGCCAGCAGCGAGCAAGGCTATAATTCACCCCTCCACTTT. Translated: CASSEQGYNSPLHF.

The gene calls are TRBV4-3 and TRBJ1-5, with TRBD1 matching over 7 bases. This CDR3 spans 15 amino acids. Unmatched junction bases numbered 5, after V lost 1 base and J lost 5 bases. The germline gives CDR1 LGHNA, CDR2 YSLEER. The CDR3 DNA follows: TGCGCCAGCAGCCAAGGACAGGGAGGGGATCAGCCCCAGCATTTT. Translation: CASSQGQGGDQPQHF.

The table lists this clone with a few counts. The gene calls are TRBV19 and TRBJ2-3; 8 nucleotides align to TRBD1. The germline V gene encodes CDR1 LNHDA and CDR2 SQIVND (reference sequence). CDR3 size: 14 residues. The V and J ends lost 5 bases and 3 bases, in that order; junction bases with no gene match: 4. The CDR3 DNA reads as TGTGCCAGTAGTCCGGACAGGGTAACAGATACGCAGTATTTT. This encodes CASSPDRVTDTQYF.

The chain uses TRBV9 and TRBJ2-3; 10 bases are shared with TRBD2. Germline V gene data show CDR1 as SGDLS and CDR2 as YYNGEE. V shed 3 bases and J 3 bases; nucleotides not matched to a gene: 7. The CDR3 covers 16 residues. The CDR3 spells CASSGRLAGFTDTQYF. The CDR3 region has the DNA TGTGCCAGCAGCGGGCGACTAGCGGGTTTTACAGATACGCAGTATTTT.

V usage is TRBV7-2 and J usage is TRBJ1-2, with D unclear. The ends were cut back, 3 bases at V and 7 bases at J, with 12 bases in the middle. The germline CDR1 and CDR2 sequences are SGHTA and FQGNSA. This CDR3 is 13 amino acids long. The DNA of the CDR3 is TGTGCCAGCAGCTTCACTGACGAGGGTGGCTACACCTTC. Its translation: CASSFTDEGGYTF.

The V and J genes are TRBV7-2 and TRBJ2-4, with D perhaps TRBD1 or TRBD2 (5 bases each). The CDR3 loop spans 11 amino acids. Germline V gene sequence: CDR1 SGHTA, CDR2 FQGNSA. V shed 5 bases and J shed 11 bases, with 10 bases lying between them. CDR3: CASSGPGLQYF. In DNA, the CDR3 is TGTGCCAGCAGCGGACCGGGACTTCAGTACTTC.

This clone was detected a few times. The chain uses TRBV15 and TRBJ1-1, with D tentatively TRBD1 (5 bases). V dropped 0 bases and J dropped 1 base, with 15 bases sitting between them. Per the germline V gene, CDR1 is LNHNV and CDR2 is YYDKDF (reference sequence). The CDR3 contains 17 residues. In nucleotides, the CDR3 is TGTGCCACCAGCAGAGATTTAGGGGTCGGGAGGAACACTGAAGCTTTCTTT. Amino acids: CATSRDLGVGRNTEAFF. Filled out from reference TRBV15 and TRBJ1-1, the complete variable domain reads DAMVIQNPRYQVTQFGKPVTLSCSQTLNHNVMYWYQQKSSQAPKLLFHYYDKDFNNEADTPDNFQSRRPNTSFCFLDIRSPGLGDTAMYLCATSRDLGVGRNTEAFFGQGTRLTVV.

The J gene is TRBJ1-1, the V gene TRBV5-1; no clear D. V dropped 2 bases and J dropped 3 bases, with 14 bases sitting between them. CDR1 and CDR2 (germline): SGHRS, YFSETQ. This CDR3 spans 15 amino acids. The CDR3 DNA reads TGCGCCAGCAGCTTAGTTTCCAGACGAGACACTGAAGCTTTCTTT. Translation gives CASSLVSRRDTEAFF.

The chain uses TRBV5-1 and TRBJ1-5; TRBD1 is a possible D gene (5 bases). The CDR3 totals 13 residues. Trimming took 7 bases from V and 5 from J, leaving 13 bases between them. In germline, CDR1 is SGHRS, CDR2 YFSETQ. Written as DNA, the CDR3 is TGCGCCAGCGCCCGGGACCCAGATCAGCCCCAGCATTTT. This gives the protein CASARDPDQPQHF.

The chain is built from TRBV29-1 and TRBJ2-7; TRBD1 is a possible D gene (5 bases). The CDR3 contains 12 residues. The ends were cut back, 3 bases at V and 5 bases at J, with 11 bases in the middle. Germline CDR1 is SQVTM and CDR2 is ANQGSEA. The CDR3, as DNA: TGCAGCGTTGAGAGGAGCAGGGACGAGCAGTACTTC. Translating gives CSVERSRDEQYF.

CDR3 protein: CASDLGQGNNQPQHF. The CDR3 DNA follows: TGTGCTAGTGACCTAGGACAGGGGAACAATCAGCCCCAGCATTTT. The genes are TRBV12-5 and TRBJ1-5, with 9 bases aligning to TRBD1. Germline assignment: CDR1 LGHNT and CDR2 FRNRAP. The CDR3 contains 15 residues. Trimming removed 7 bases from V and 3 bases from J; junction bases left unmatched: 7.

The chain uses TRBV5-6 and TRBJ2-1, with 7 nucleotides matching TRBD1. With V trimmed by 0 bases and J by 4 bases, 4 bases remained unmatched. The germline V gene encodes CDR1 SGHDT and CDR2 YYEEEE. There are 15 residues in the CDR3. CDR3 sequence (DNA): TGTGCCAGCAGCTTGGTAGGGACAGCTTACAATGAGCAGTTCTTC. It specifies CASSLVGTAYNEQFF.